This T cell receptor (beta chain) was recovered during a study of blood T cells in healthy people across ages. Overall study results and limits: The unknown donor CMV status may have confounded expanded clonotype changes. Across the age range, TCR beta diversity per million T cells fell in a roughly linear way.

Combining a sample-barcoded 5' primer with a J-beta primer mix, a second PCR ran for roughly 6 to 11 cycles. Each sample provided no less than 3 million CDR3-containing paired-end reads. TCRdb ran MiXCR on the 5' RACE reads and lists one entry per CDR3 protein. Of roughly 1.6 million distinct CDR3 sequences listed, roughly 30% are singletons. Healthy Caucasian individuals from Russia aged about 6 to 95 served as donors. About this clonotype: Its matching antigen is unknown.

The J segment lost 2 bases and the V segment lost 5 bases, leaving 8 bases of the junction unmatched. The CDR3 extends over 16 amino acids. Per germline, CDR1 SGHTA and CDR2 FQGTGA. The chain uses TRBV7-3 and TRBJ2-1; 8 bases are a match to TRBD2. Material: blood. This receptor was identified in a woman aged 25 to 45 in good health. The DNA of the CDR3 is TGTGCCAGCAGCCCCAGTAGCGGGGAAACCTACAATGAGCAGTTCTTC. Amino acids: CASSPSSGETYNEQFF.